This entry describes one T cell receptor (beta chain). Antigen unknown. Some clones are missing from TCRdb's copy, which holds only in-frame ones; the method was immunoSEQ multiplex PCR. The sample holds fewer than 20,000 clones; roughly 58% are singletons and the top ten take over 9.5%. The sample originates from a study of radiation and T cells in renal cell carcinoma. General observations from the study: Pretreatment tumor biopsies were lacking, so baseline clonotypes are unknown.

Documented treatment: 15 Gy SBRT to primary tumor, nephrectomy 4 weeks later. V was trimmed by 6 bases and J by 6 bases, leaving 12 bases between them. The germline V gene encodes CDR1 LGHNA and CDR2 YSLEER. CDR3 length: 13 amino acids. The sample was tumor tissue, taken from a patient whose treatment included radiotherapy and nephrectomy. This receptor was obtained from a man aged 50-59 years with renal cell carcinoma. This chain connects TRBV4-3 to TRBJ2-1, with D possibly matching TRBD2 (6 bases). CDR3 amino acids: CASSPTSGNEQFF. CDR3 nucleotide sequence: TGCGCCAGCAGTCCGACTAGTGGCAATGAGCAGTTCTTC.